These 17 T cell receptor beta chains were all obtained from the same sample, sequenced in a study of T-cell reconstitution after alpha-beta-depleted transplantation in children. Preparation of the TCRbeta library involved a method that used unique molecular identifiers. In TCRdb, the PCR reads were re-called with MiXCR into one record per CDR3 protein. The sample records hundreds of thousands of distinct CDR3 sequences, 10% to 15% being singletons. The sequencing used PBMCs, mostly from graft donor cells, collected 360 days after TCRalphabeta/CD19-depleted stem cell transplant. The origin of the receptors is a male patient younger than 18 who had a stem cell transplant for acute myeloid leukemia, so the T cells may come from the graft donor.

V and J are TRBV5-6 and TRBJ2-1, with a possible D match to TRBD2 (5 bases). This CDR3 has 14 amino acids. Germline CDR1 is SGHDT and CDR2 is YYEEEE. The V end was cut by 2 bases, the J end by 4 bases, with 10 bases between. The CDR3 region is CASSFGSGYNEQFF. CDR3 nucleotides: TGTGCCAGCAGCTTTGGGAGCGGTTACAATGAGCAGTTCTTC.

This rearrangement joins TRBV6-5 to TRBJ2-7, with 9 positions matching TRBD2. CDR1 is MNHEY and CDR2 is SVGAGI in the germline V gene. The CDR3 has 14 amino acids. V was clipped by 6 bases and J by 7 bases; unmatched bases: 10. CDR3 coding DNA: TGTGCCAGCAGCTATGAACCCCTAGCGGGAGAGCAGTACTTC. Translated: CASSYEPLAGEQYF.

V is TRBV5-6 and J is TRBJ2-1; 8 bases align to TRBD2. Looked up from germline, CDR1 is SGHDT and CDR2 is YYEEEE. The CDR3 consists of 14 residues. V shed 4 bases and J 0 bases; nucleotides not matched to a gene: 0. The DNA for the CDR3 is TGTGCCAGCAGCGGGACTAGCTCCTACAATGAGCAGTTCTTC. Amino acid sequence: CASSGTSSYNEQFF. The variable domain in full, completed from reference TRBV5-6 and TRBJ2-1, reads DAGVTQSPTHLIKTRGQQVTLRCSPKSGHDTVSWYQQALGQGPQFIFQYYEEEERQRGNFPDRFSGHQFPNYSSELNVNALLLGDSALYLCASSGTSSYNEQFFGPGTRLTVL.

This clonotype came up many times. The rearrangement joins TRBV12-3 or TRBV12-4 to TRBJ2-7; D is uncertain. With 1 base removed from V and 3 bases from J, the gap between germline ends came to 10 bases. The CDR3 has 14 residues. The CDR3, as DNA: TGTGCCAGCAGTTTAGGTACTTTAGGCTACGAGCAGTACTTC. Translation: CASSLGTLGYEQYF.

The sample holds a few counts of this clonotype. The chain recombines TRBV4-3 with TRBJ1-5; tentatively, D is TRBD1 (6 bases). The length of the CDR3 is 15 residues. The germline V gene encodes CDR1 LGHNA and CDR2 YSLEER. V was clipped by 4 bases and J by 6 bases, with 16 bases between them. This CDR3 reads CASSRAWDISQPQHF. CDR3 in DNA: TGCGCCAGCAGCCGCGCTTGGGACATCTCTCAGCCCCAGCATTTT.

The CDR3 spells CSVKASGSWETQYF. CDR3 nucleotide sequence: TGCAGCGTTAAGGCTAGCGGGAGTTGGGAGACCCAGTACTTC. The V call is TRBV29-1, the J call TRBJ2-5; 10 positions match TRBD2. CDR3 length equals 14 residues. Germline V gene data show CDR1 as SQVTM and CDR2 as ANQGSEA. V lost 5 bases, J lost 5 bases, and 8 bases stayed unmatched.

This clonotype was recorded a few times. The V call is TRBV27, the J call TRBJ2-5, with a possible D match to TRBD2 (6 bases). Per the germline V gene, CDR1 is MNHEY and CDR2 is SMNVEV (reference sequence). V lost 10 bases and J lost 5, with 17 bases in between. CDR3 length equals 13 residues. CDR3 DNA: TGTGCCATATCAGCGGGCCCATGGGAGACCCAGTACTTC. Its protein product is CAISAGPWETQYF.

This clonotype was detected only a few times. CDR3 DNA: TGTGCCAGCAGTCCCATGTGGACAGGCGACTACTATGGCTACACCTTC. Its translation is CASSPMWTGDYYGYTF. This chain uses TRBV27 with TRBJ1-2; 7 positions agree with TRBD1. Trimming cost V 5 bases and J 3 bases; bases outside gene matches: 12. The CDR3 runs 16 residues. Germline V gene lookup returns CDR1 MNHEY and CDR2 SMNVEV (reference sequence).

J is TRBJ2-3 and V is TRBV2; TRBD1 matches at 10 bases. Germline trimming cut 5 bases from V and 2 bases from J; bases unmatched to any gene: 4. In germline, CDR1 is SNHLY, CDR2 FYNNEI. There are 15 residues in the CDR3. CDR3: CASSRDRGPTDTQYF. CDR3 nucleotide sequence: TGTGCCAGCAGTCGGGACAGGGGCCCCACAGATACGCAGTATTTT.

This clonotype was seen repeatedly, ten times or more. V and J are TRBV28 and TRBJ1-5; D is ambiguous. This CDR3 comprises 13 residues. The V end lost 3 bases, the J end lost 4 bases, and 7 bases lay between the germline ends. Germline values: CDR1 MDHEN, CDR2 SYDVKM. Written as DNA, the CDR3 is TGTGCCAGCAGTTTTGACGGTAATCAGCCCCAGCATTTT. This gives the protein CASSFDGNQPQHF.

The chain links TRBV14 to TRBJ2-1; D is perhaps TRBD1 or TRBD2 (6 bases each). CDR3 length equals 16 residues. The V gene's germline CDR1 is SGHDN and CDR2 FVKESK. The germline V and J ends were trimmed by 1 base and 4 bases, with 14 bases remaining between them. CDR3 sequence (DNA): TGTGCCAGCAGCCAAGTGCCCCGGGGGCTTTACAATGAGCAGTTCTTC. Amino acids: CASSQVPRGLYNEQFF.

There are many counts of this clonotype. The V gene is TRBV9, the J gene TRBJ2-4; TRBD1 aligns across 9 bases. Germline V lookup: CDR1 SGDLS, CDR2 YYNGEE. Trimming removed 4 bases from V and 2 bases from J; junction bases left unmatched: 7. The CDR3 runs to 16 residues. The CDR3 DNA reads TGTGCCAGCAGCCACGACAGGGGGACGTCCAAAAACATTCAGTACTTC. It encodes CASSHDRGTSKNIQYF.

This clonotype was detected many times. The chain employs TRBV12-5 and TRBJ2-2; TRBD2 aligns across 11 bases. Per germline, CDR1 LGHNT and CDR2 FRNRAP. V trimming: 6 bases; J trimming: 5 bases; junction bases outside the gene matches: 5. The length of the CDR3 is 15 residues. The CDR3 region has the DNA TGTGCTAGTGGACTAGCGGGAGTAGGAACCGGGGAGCTGTTTTTT. Translated: CASGLAGVGTGELFF. Full variable domain (rest looked up from reference TRBV12-5 and TRBJ2-2): DARVTQTPRHKVTEMGQEVTMRCQPILGHNTVFWYRQTMMQGLELLAYFRNRAPLDDSGMPKDRFSAEMPDATLATLKIQPSEPRDSAVYFCASGLAGVGTGELFFGEGSRLTVL.

This clonotype was seen just once. Here the CDR3 reads CASGGLAGYEQYF. CDR3 DNA: TGTGCCAGCGGGGGACTAGCGGGATACGAGCAGTACTTC. V is TRBV6-2 or TRBV6-3 and J is TRBJ2-7; 13 positions match TRBD2. This CDR3 is built from 13 residues. Germline CDR1 MNHEY, CDR2 SVGEGT. V shed 8 bases and J 4 bases; nucleotides not matched to a gene: 2.

The gene calls are TRBV7-9 and TRBJ1-1; D not resolved. Germline V gene lookup returns CDR1 SEHNR and CDR2 FQNEAQ (reference sequence). V shed 4 bases and J shed 6 bases, with 12 bases lying between them. There are 13 residues in the CDR3. The CDR3: CASSSPTSAEAFF. The DNA of the CDR3 is TGTGCCAGCAGCTCCCCGACGAGCGCTGAAGCTTTCTTT. Supplemented by reference TRBV7-9 and TRBJ1-1, the full variable domain reads DTGVSQNPRHKITKRGQNVTFRCDPISEHNRLYWYRQTLGQGPEFLTYFQNEAQLEKSRLLSDRFSAERPKGSFSTLEIQRTEQGDSAMYLCASSSPTSAEAFFGQGTRLTVV.

This clonotype has only a few counts. This chain joins TRBV4-3 and TRBJ2-7; a possible D gene is TRBD2 (5 bases). Per germline, CDR1 LGHNA and CDR2 YSLEER. V was shortened by 0 bases and J by 2 bases, with 14 bases between the two germline ends. The CDR3 spans 16 residues. CDR3: CASSQEAERYTYEQYF. Here the CDR3 DNA reads TGCGCCAGCAGCCAAGAAGCGGAGAGGTACACCTACGAGCAGTACTTC.

There are a few counts of this clonotype. The V call is TRBV10-3, the J call TRBJ2-5; maybe TRBD1 (5 bases). V gave up 4 bases and J gave up 2 bases, with 8 bases separating them. The CDR3 is 13 residues long. Germline V gene data show CDR1 as ENHRY and CDR2 as SYGVKD. The CDR3 is CAISAPGQETQYF. The CDR3 DNA sequence: TGTGCCATCAGTGCTCCAGGGCAAGAGACCCAGTACTTC.